This T cell receptor (beta chain) was sequenced during a study of radiation and T cells in renal cell carcinoma. Study-level points and caveats: In blood, top tumor clones expanded by 2 weeks, shrinking by 4.

The CDR3 runs 13 residues. V was clipped by 10 bases and J by 4 bases; unmatched bases: 8. Per germline, CDR1 LNHDA and CDR2 SQIVND (reference sequence). Some clones are missing from TCRdb's copy, which holds only in-frame ones; the method was immunoSEQ multiplex PCR. The sample records some 120,000 clones, about four fifths being singletons. Time point indicated: baseline pretreatment blood. Regarding treatment: 15 Gy SBRT to primary tumor, nephrectomy 4 weeks later. Serial blood draws occurred at baseline and 2 and 4 weeks post-SBRT. The tumor was a clear cell renal cell carcinoma. Of note for this clone: Its antigen is unknown.

The TCR was taken from a woman aged 60-75 years with renal cell carcinoma. The rearrangement joins TRBV19 to TRBJ1-1; the match to TRBD1 covers 8 bases. Sample: blood, taken from a patient whose treatment included radiotherapy and nephrectomy. The CDR3 reads CATLPDRGTEAFF. In nucleotides, the CDR3 is TGTGCCACCCTCCCAGACAGGGGCACTGAAGCTTTCTTT.